These T cell receptor beta chains were read from a single sample in a study of blood T cell repertoires in COVID-19. Sequencing was performed with immunoSEQ multiplex PCR; in TCRdb, only in-frame clones are kept and a portion is missing. The repertoire includes some 59,000 clones, approximately 80% of them detected once, and 20% to 25% sits in the top ten. Sequencing was carried out using peripheral blood. These receptor sequences come from a man aged 80 or over with active or convalescent COVID-19. Both conserved end residues are part of each CDR3. D genes are given only for firm matches. The size entry is marked missing in some rows and otherwise reads once, few, many or a size class.

size	V	J	D	DNA	CDR3
-	TRBV21-1	TRBJ1-6	-	TGTGCCAGGTGGCAGGGGCACCTTTATAATTCACCCCTCCACTTT	CARWQGHLYNSPLHF
-	TRBV5-1	TRBJ2-3	-	TGCGCCAGCCGCGGACTCTCTACAGATACGCAGTATTTT	CASRGLSTDTQYF
-	TRBV28	TRBJ1-2	TRBD1	TGTGCCAGCAGTCGTACAGGGGTGGGTGGCTACACCTTC	CASSRTGVGGYTF
few	TRBV2	TRBJ2-5	TRBD1	TGTGCCAGCAGTTTTACGGACAGGGTACCGCCAGAGACCCAGTACTTC	CASSFTDRVPPETQYF
-	TRBV19	TRBJ1-2	TRBD1	TGTGCCAGTAGTCCCGACAGGGCCTCTGCTCTCTACACCTTC	CASSPDRASALYTF
-	TRBV28	TRBJ1-4	TRBD1	TGTGCCAGCAAAAGGACAGGGGAAATCGAAAAACTGTTTTTT	CASKRTGEIEKLFF
-	TRBV7-9	TRBJ1-4	-	TGTGCCAGCAGCTTTTCGGGTGAAAAACTGTTTTTT	CASSFSGEKLFF
-	TRBV12-1	TRBJ1-5	-	TGTGCCAGCACCCTCTCTGGGACACAAAATCAGCCCCAGCATTTT	CASTLSGTQNQPQHF
-	TRBV7-9	TRBJ1-1	-	TGTGCCAGCAGCTTAACAATTGGCTCCACTGAAGCTTTCTTT	CASSLTIGSTEAFF
few	TRBV7-9	TRBJ2-1	TRBD2	TGTGCCAGCAGCTTTCTAGCGGGAGGGCACAATGAGCAGTTCTTC	CASSFLAGGHNEQFF
-	TRBV19	TRBJ1-5	-	TGTGCCAGTAGTATTTCAGGGTTCGGTCAGCCCCAGCATTTT	CASSISGFGQPQHF
few	TRBV2	TRBJ2-3	TRBD2	TGTGCCAGCGGGGGTAGCGGGGGACGCACAGATACGCAGTATTTT	CASGGSGGRTDTQYF
-	TRBV7-9	TRBJ2-1	TRBD2	TGTGCCAGCAGCTTAGTTGCTAGCGGGAGACGTTTTCGGTACAATGAGCAGTTCTTC	CASSLVASGRRFRYNEQFF
-	TRBV11-2	TRBJ2-7	-	TGTGCCAGCAGCTTGACAGGTAACTACGAGCAGTACTTC	CASSLTGNYEQYF
-	TRBV4-2	TRBJ1-3	-	TGTGCCAGCAGCCTAGGACTTTCACGCTCTGGAAACACCATATATTTT	CASSLGLSRSGNTIYF
once	TRBV5-4	TRBJ2-1	TRBD1	TGTGCCAGCAGCTTTCGACAGGGAAATGAGCAGTTCTTC	CASSFRQGNEQFF
few	TRBV6-5	TRBJ2-5	TRBD2	TGTGCCAGCAGTTGGCTAGCGGGGTCAGAGACCCAGTACTTC	CASSWLAGSETQYF
-	TRBV2	TRBJ2-3	-	TGTGCCAGCAGTGCTGTTACTAGCACAGATACGCAGTATTTT	CASSAVTSTDTQYF
-	TRBV9	TRBJ2-7	TRBD2	TGTGCCAGCAGCGTAGGGAGCGGGAGTACGCAGTACTTC	CASSVGSGSTQYF
-	TRBV30	TRBJ1-3	TRBD1	TGTGCCTGGAGGGCAGGGGGCCCTGGAAACACCATATATTTT	CAWRAGGPGNTIYF
few	TRBV6-5	TRBJ1-1	TRBD1	TGTGCCACGGACAGGGGGCAGGGGCTGGATGAAGCTTTCTTT	CATDRGQGLDEAFF
-	TRBV9	TRBJ2-3	TRBD2	TGTGCCAGCAGCGTAGGTGGGACTAGCGCAGGGGGAGATACGCAGTATTTT	CASSVGGTSAGGDTQYF